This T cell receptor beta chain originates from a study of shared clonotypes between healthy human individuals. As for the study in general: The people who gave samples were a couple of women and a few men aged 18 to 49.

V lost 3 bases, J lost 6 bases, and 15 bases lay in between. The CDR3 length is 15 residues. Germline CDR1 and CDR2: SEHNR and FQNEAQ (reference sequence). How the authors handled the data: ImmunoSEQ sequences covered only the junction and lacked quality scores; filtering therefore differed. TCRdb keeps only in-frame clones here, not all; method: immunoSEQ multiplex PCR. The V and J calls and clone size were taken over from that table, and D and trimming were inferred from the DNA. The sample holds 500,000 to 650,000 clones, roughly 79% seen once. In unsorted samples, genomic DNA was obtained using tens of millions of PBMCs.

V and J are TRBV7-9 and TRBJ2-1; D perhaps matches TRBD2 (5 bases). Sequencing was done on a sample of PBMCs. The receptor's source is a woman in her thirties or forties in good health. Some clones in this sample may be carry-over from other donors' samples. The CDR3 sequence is CASSFSTASSNEQFF. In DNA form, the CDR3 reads TGTGCCAGCAGCTTTAGTACGGCTAGCAGCAATGAGCAGTTCTTC. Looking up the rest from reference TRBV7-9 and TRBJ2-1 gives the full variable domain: DTGVSQNPRHKITKRGQNVTFRCDPISEHNRLYWYRQTLGQGPEFLTYFQNEAQLEKSRLLSDRFSAERPKGSFSTLEIQRTEQGDSAMYLCASSFSTASSNEQFFGPGTRLTVL.